This T cell receptor beta chain was identified in a study of OX40 agonist ivuxolimab in advanced cancers. Study context: While on treatment, patients had intravenous ivuxolimab at 0.01 to 10 mg/kg every 2 weeks.

Method: immunoSEQ multiplex PCR; TCRdb's copy keeps in-frame clones and lacks some. The sample lists some 90,000 clones, roughly 90% occurring once. Germline V CDR1 and CDR2: SGHTS, YDEGEE. The CDR3 spans 16 residues. V lost 3 bases and J lost 5, with 21 bases in between. The sequence was collected from an adult with an advanced solid tumor such as melanoma, head and neck, liver or kidney cancer. The sample was CD4+ or CD8+ T cells sorted from blood, taken in a trial of the OX40 agonist ivuxolimab. The chain has TRBV5-8 and TRBJ2-7; D may be TRBD1 (6 bases). This CDR3 reads CASSWTRGGSIHEQYF. CDR3 DNA: TGTGCCAGCAGCTGGACAAGAGGGGGTAGTATCCACGAGCAGTACTTC. The entire variable domain, with the rest obtained from reference TRBV5-8 and TRBJ2-7, is as follows: EAGVTQSPTHLIKTRGQQATLRCSPISGHTSVYWYQQALGLGLQFLLWYDEGEERNRGNFPPRFSGRQFPNYSSELNVNALELEDSALYLCASSWTRGGSIHEQYFGPGTRLTVT.